These 5 T cell receptor beta chains came from one sample sequenced in a study of blood T cell repertoires in COVID-19 (dated by TCRdb to the early 2020s). The library was produced with the immunoSEQ multiplex PCR assay. Sourced from immuneACCESS, this table was stored by TCRdb with only in-frame sequences that have V and J called. A share of the clones is absent; for the studies checked, an unresolved V gene accounts for under half, and the remainder has no known explanation. The sample records hundreds of thousands of clones, 85% to 90% of which are singletons. Of the sample, around 2% falls within the top ten clones. The sequenced sample was PBMCs or T cells enriched from blood (not recorded which). Receptor source: a woman between 18 and 29 years old who had recovered from COVID-19.

The CDR3: CASRRGLGYEQYF. CDR3 sequence (DNA): TGTGCCAGCCGTCGGGGGTTGGGTTACGAGCAGTACTTC. The J gene is TRBJ2-7, the V gene TRBV25-1; D is perhaps TRBD2 (6 bases). The CDR3 has 13 residues. V lost 8 bases and J lost 4, with 15 bases in between. Per the germline V gene, CDR1 is MGHDK and CDR2 is SYGVNS.

The rearrangement uses TRBV25-1 and TRBJ1-1; D is possibly TRBD1 (5 bases). Trimming shortened V by 4 bases and J by 6 bases, and 12 bases separated the two germline ends. The CDR3 runs 13 residues. From germline, CDR1 is MGHDK and CDR2 SYGVNS. This CDR3 reads CASSAGVGAEAFF. CDR3 in DNA: TGTGCCAGCAGTGCGGGGGTAGGGGCTGAAGCTTTCTTT.

The CDR3 bases are TGTGCCAGCAGTGATACAGGTGGCGGAGGCTACACCTTC. Protein sequence: CASSDTGGGGYTF. The V gene is TRBV25-1, the J gene TRBJ1-2; D may be TRBD1 (5 bases). The CDR3 extends over 13 amino acids. Trimming shortened V by 3 bases and J by 8 bases, and 13 bases separated the two germline ends. Germline V gives CDR1 MGHDK, CDR2 SYGVNS.

The CDR3 sequence is CAWSTGGPETQYF. The CDR3 nucleotides are TGTGCCTGGAGTACGGGGGGGCCGGAGACCCAGTACTTC. V usage is TRBV30 and J usage is TRBJ2-5; 8 nucleotides line up with TRBD2. This CDR3 spans 13 amino acids. Germline values: CDR1 GTSNPN, CDR2 SVGIG (reference sequence). V gave up 2 bases and J gave up 5 bases; unmatched junction bases: 4. Drawing the rest from reference TRBV30 and TRBJ2-5, the complete variable domain is SQTIHQWPATLVQPVGSPLSLECTVEGTSNPNLYWYRQAAGRGLQLLFYSVGIGQISSEVPQNLSASRPQDRQFILSSKKLLLSDSGFYLCAWSTGGPETQYFGPGTRLLVL.

The chain couples TRBV6-5 to TRBJ2-3; D ambiguous. Germline CDR1 and CDR2: MNHEY and SVGAGI. The CDR3 is 11 residues long. The V end was cut by 7 bases, the J end by 6 bases, with 8 bases between. This CDR3 reads CASILGDTQYF. For the CDR3, the DNA is TGTGCCAGCATCCTCGGGGATACGCAGTATTTT.